The source of this TCR beta chain is a study of T cell responses to AZD1222 COVID-19 vaccine. Details on this clone: No antigen is known for it.

This table comes from immunoSEQ multiplex PCR, and its TCRdb copy is limited to in-frame clones, with some not included. The table includes around 170,000 clones, just over 85% detected once. The study's findings and limits: Vaccine-related CD4 TCRs covered spike, predominating at 160-218 and 743-854.

The CDR3 runs to 14 residues. With 2 bases removed from V and 4 bases from J, the gap between germline ends came to 13 bases. Germline assignment: CDR1 SGDLS and CDR2 YYNGEE. The chain joins TRBV9 to TRBJ2-7; no firm D call. This sequence was found in an adult who received the AZD1222 COVID-19 vaccine. The sample was peripheral blood, taken 28 days after the second AZD1222 dose. The chain's CDR3 is CASSVSIATYEQYF. The CDR3 nucleotides are TGTGCCAGCAGCGTTTCGATAGCTACGTACGAGCAGTACTTC.